The sequence of this T cell receptor beta chain was determined in a study of T cell responses to AZD1222 COVID-19 vaccine. General study points: Only a handful of AZD1222 recipients, more than five in all, had baseline seropositivity. Unmutated regions of variants are reportedly targeted by nearly half of spike-specific TCRs. Repertoires were collected only later (after the peak T cell response had occurred). A mostly white British donor set with more females was recruited, and clonal diversity was possibly underestimated.

Turning to this clone: No antigen is known for it.

Assay used: immunoSEQ multiplex PCR; TCRdb lists only in-frame clones, some missing. Altogether some 80,000 clones are present, roughly 86% being singletons, with the ten largest covering around 5.1%. Sequencing used peripheral blood, obtained on day 0 of MenACWY control vaccination. This clonotype was obtained from an adult in good health.

The CDR3 DNA reads TGTGCTAGTGCCCGGACGTCGGAAATCTACGAGCAGTACTTC. Its protein is CASARTSEIYEQYF. The gene calls are TRBV12-5 and TRBJ2-7; D is ambiguous. V lost 7 bases and J lost 3, with 16 bases in between. Germline assignment: CDR1 LGHNT and CDR2 FRNRAP. This CDR3 region has 14 residues.